This T cell receptor beta chain was recorded in a study of blood T cell repertoires in COVID-19 (dated by TCRdb to 2018 to 2021). About the full investigation: Samples from collaborators originated in the United States, Italy and Spain and spanned both the acute and convalescent phases of COVID-19. The prospective study material was composed of cDNA or gDNA derived from T cells, B-cell-depleted T cells, or PBMCs. Subjects who had been exposed to COVID-19, were actively infected with it, or had recovered from it provided the deeply sampled blood TCRbeta repertoires that made up the dataset. The repertoires were released in a freely available public database intended as a resource for research on the immune response to SARS-CoV-2. The samples were drawn from two sources: the first 160 participants of the ongoing ImmuneRACE study, and fewer than 1,500 subjects contributed by 6 global collaborators. The sample metadata nearly always contained a de-identified subject ID, COVID-19 status, age in years and sex. HLA class I and class II types, where available, came from metadata supplied by the sample provider rather than from assay-based typing. Points the paper makes about the study in general: Clinical and demographic metadata were provided uncurated, with the amount varying by source and participant.

To note about this clone: The antigen it binds to is not known. No clone much larger than this one lies a single base away; base qualities are absent.

Collaborating institutions collected whole blood in K2EDTA tubes following their own protocols. For TCRbeta analysis, collaborator samples were shipped as frozen whole blood, as isolated PBMCs, or as DNA extracted from either sample type. The CDR3 goes from the cysteine to the phenylalanine over 15 residues. The entry retains the CDR3 DNA only, 45 bases that are in frame from base 1. From a lookup of the germline V gene (reference sequence), CDR1 and CDR2 are LNHDA and SQIVND. Cut back by 5 bases and 3 bases, the V and J ends lie 13 bases apart. TCRbeta CDR3 regions were amplified from genomic DNA using the immunoSEQ Assay, a bias-controlled multiplex PCR. As for how the authors treated the data: Within the assay, amplification of reference gene primers was used to estimate how many nucleated cells each sample contained. To quantify the absolute abundance of each unique TCRbeta CDR3 rearrangement, sequence reads were collapsed and filtered. For each sample, productive Simpson clonality was calculated as the square root of Simpson's diversity index across productive rearrangements. Not all clones reach the TCRdb copy of this immuneACCESS table, which keeps in-frame sequences only. Checked studies attribute under half of the gap to unresolved V genes and leave the rest unexplained. The V and J calls and clone size are taken from that table; D and trimming were inferred from the DNA. The sample table records about 200,000 clones; nearly 90% of these occur just once. Of the sample, 20% to 25% is held by the ten largest clones.

The TCR originated in a man between 60 and 70 years old with active or convalescent COVID-19. This receptor chain uses TRBV19 and TRBJ2-2, with a weak D call of TRBD1 (6 bases match). The specimen sequenced was peripheral blood. Here is the DNA: TGTGCCAGTAGTTTCTTCGCAGGGGACACCGGGGAGCTGTTTTTT. Its protein product is CASSFFAGDTGELFF.